This TCR beta chain appears in the sequencing data of a study of T-cell reconstitution after alpha-beta-depleted transplantation in children. Findings and caveats of the study: A year post-transplant, T-cell counts and diversity derived mostly from newly produced T cells.

This clonotype has ten or more counts. Its specificity is not known. Per the germline V gene, CDR1 is SGHRS and CDR2 is YFSETQ. The CDR3 consists of 14 residues. The V end lost 0 bases, the J end lost 12 bases, and 16 bases lay between the germline ends. The TCRbeta library incorporated unique molecular identifiers. TCRdb analysed the PCR reads with MiXCR anew, one entry per CDR3 protein. The sample lists some 830,000 distinct CDR3 sequences, 16% occurring once. This sequence originates from a male patient aged 5 to 17 who had a stem cell transplant for acute lymphoblastic leukemia, so the T cells may come from the graft donor. The chain is built from TRBV5-1 and TRBJ2-1; the D is unclear. The material was PBMCs, mostly from graft donor cells, obtained 360 days after TCRalphabeta/CD19-depleted stem cell transplant. The CDR3 DNA sequence: TGCGCCAGCAGCTTGGAGGGTGGATACAACGGGCAGTTCTTC. It specifies CASSLEGGYNGQFF. The whole variable domain, remainder taken from reference TRBV5-1 and TRBJ2-1, is KAGVTQTPRYLIKTRGQQVTLSCSPISGHRSVSWYQQTPGQGLQFLFEYFSETQRNKGNFPGRFSGRQFSNSRSEMNVSTLELGDSALYLCASSLEGGYNGQFFGPGTRLTVL.